This T cell receptor beta chain was documented in a study of T cell responses to AZD1222 COVID-19 vaccine. Data came from immunoSEQ multiplex PCR; TCRdb stores just in-frame clones and leaves some out. The sample includes roughly 76,000 clones, around 86% of them seen just once. CDR1 ENHRY and CDR2 SYGVKD come from the germline V gene. This CDR3 is built from 16 residues. V was cut by 3 bases and J by 4 bases, with 19 bases left in between. Sequenced here: peripheral blood, sampled on day 0 of AZD1222 vaccination. The clonotype comes from an adult in good health. The chain carries TRBV10-3 and TRBJ2-7; D is unclear. The CDR3 sequence is CAISDSRAGSRYEQYF. The CDR3 DNA reads TGTGCCATCAGTGACAGTCGGGCAGGATCGCGTTACGAGCAGTACTTC.